Following are 25 T cell receptor beta chains from one sample sequenced in a study of OX40 agonist ivuxolimab in advanced cancers. Produced via immunoSEQ multiplex PCR; TCRdb's table is partial and in-frame only. Here the sample spans about 110,000 clones, approximately 90% being singletons. Sample: CD4+ or CD8+ T cells sorted from blood, taken in a trial of the OX40 agonist ivuxolimab. These receptors all stem from an adult with an advanced solid tumor such as melanoma, head and neck, liver or kidney cancer.

The gene calls are TRBV5-4 and TRBJ2-1; 9 nucleotides agree with TRBD2. The germline gives CDR1 SGHNT, CDR2 YYREEE (reference sequence). V was pared by 3 bases and J by 4 bases, with 5 bases of the junction left unmatched. The CDR3 extends over 15 amino acids. This CDR3 is CASSSGLARYNEQFF. The CDR3 DNA is TGTGCCAGCAGCTCAGGACTAGCGAGATACAATGAGCAGTTCTTC.

The chain carries TRBV7-8 and TRBJ1-5; D ambiguous. Germline assignment: CDR1 SGHVS and CDR2 FQNEAQ. V was pared by 1 base and J by 4 bases, with 5 bases between. CDR3 size: 13 residues. CDR3: CASSLDPNQPQHF. CDR3 nucleotides: TGTGCCAGCAGCTTAGATCCGAATCAGCCCCAGCATTTT.

This chain links TRBV10-1 with TRBJ2-5, with TRBD1 identical over 8 bases. CDR1 is WNHNN, CDR2 SYGVQD, per germline (reference sequence). Trimming at V came to 5 bases and at J to 4 bases, leaving 3 bases not matched to a gene. This CDR3 has 13 residues. CDR3 loop: CASSSGTGETQYF. CDR3 nucleotides: TGCGCCAGCAGTTCCGGGACAGGAGAGACCCAGTACTTC.

The chain is built from TRBV21-1 and TRBJ1-2; no check of the table's D call, TRBD1, against the DNA was made. TRBV21-1 is a pseudogene locus. This CDR3 is built from 19 residues. CDR3 bases: TGTGCCAGCAGCGGTCTGGTGGGGCCCACGATAATTTCCAACTATGGCTACACCTTC. It yields the protein CASSGLVGPTIISNYGYTF.

V gene TRBV9 combines with J gene TRBJ1-3; a possible D gene is TRBD1 (6 bases). CDR1 is SGDLS, CDR2 YYNGEE, per germline. CDR3 length: 16 residues. V was cut by 0 bases and J by 3 bases, with 13 bases left in between. CDR3 DNA: TGTGCCAGCAGCGTAGGGAAGGGGGGACATGGAAACACCATATATTTT. It encodes CASSVGKGGHGNTIYF.

The chain carries TRBV5-1 and TRBJ2-2, with D perhaps matching TRBD1 or TRBD2 (5 bases each). Trimming shortened V by 1 base and J by 6 bases, and 7 bases separated the two germline ends. Germline V gene sequence: CDR1 SGHRS, CDR2 YFSETQ. The CDR3 length is 13 residues. DNA of the CDR3: TGCGCCAGCAGCTTGCTGGGGGCCGGGGAGCTGTTTTTT. Translated, it gives CASSLLGAGELFF.

The V and J genes are TRBV30 and TRBJ2-5, with a weak D call TRBD1 (7 bases). From germline, CDR1 is GTSNPN and CDR2 SVGIG (reference sequence). The V gene lost 3 bases and the J gene lost 4 bases, with 21 bases spanning the gap. The CDR3 extends over 16 amino acids. The DNA for the CDR3 is TGTGCCTGGAGCTCAGGGGGGACTCTGGGGGCAGAGACCCAGTACTTC. Residues: CAWSSGGTLGAETQYF.

This chain joins TRBV11-2 and TRBJ1-1; D unresolved. Trimming pared 2 bases from V and 7 bases from J, leaving 14 bases between. The CDR3 is 14 amino acids. In germline, CDR1 is SGHAT, CDR2 FQNNGV. In DNA, the CDR3 is TGTGCCAGCAGCTTACTCGTGGGAAGAAGTGAAGCTTTCTTT. Protein: CASSLLVGRSEAFF.

The rearrangement joins TRBV7-3 to TRBJ2-2, with a possible D match to TRBD2 (6 bases). Trimming removed 5 bases from V and 0 bases from J, with 10 bases in between. The V gene's germline CDR1 is SGHTA and CDR2 FQGTGA. This CDR3 has 15 residues. The CDR3 reads CASSPGGANTGELFF. CDR3 sequence (DNA): TGTGCCAGCAGCCCGGGCGGGGCGAACACCGGGGAGCTGTTTTTT.

This clone is a singleton in its sample. This chain links TRBV27 with TRBJ2-3; TRBD1 agrees at 7 bases. The J segment lost 3 bases and the V segment lost 3 bases, leaving 12 bases of the junction unmatched. Per the germline V gene, CDR1 is MNHEY and CDR2 is SMNVEV (reference sequence). CDR3 length: 17 residues. The CDR3, as DNA: TGTGCCAGCAGTTTTTTCCCCGACAGGGCCGGGACAGATACGCAGTATTTT. It codes for CASSFFPDRAGTDTQYF.

The chain links TRBV25-1 to TRBJ2-5; TRBD1 matches at 7 bases. With 6 bases clipped from V and 6 bases from J, the junction kept 13 bases outside the gene matches. The CDR3 is made up of 15 amino acids. Per the germline V gene, CDR1 is MGHDK and CDR2 is SYGVNS. The CDR3 reads CASRPPGQPVKTQYF. CDR3 coding DNA: TGTGCCAGCAGACCCCCGGGACAGCCCGTGAAGACCCAGTACTTC.

The chain uses TRBV18 and TRBJ1-1, with D possibly being TRBD1 (5 bases). The germline CDR1 and CDR2 sequences are KGHSH and LQKENI. The CDR3 length is 14 residues. V was cut by 9 bases and J by 6 bases, with 20 bases left in between. The CDR3 loop is CASNPPGVFAEAFF. The CDR3 region has the DNA TGTGCCAGTAACCCCCCGGGGGTTTTCGCTGAAGCTTTCTTT.

This clone was seen only once. The chain links TRBV9 to TRBJ1-1; no definite D call. CDR3 length: 18 amino acids. V gave up 0 bases and J gave up 0 bases, with 18 bases separating them. Germline V lookup: CDR1 SGDLS, CDR2 YYNGEE. The CDR3 protein is CASSVGGGVGELNTEAFF. The CDR3 DNA sequence: TGTGCCAGCAGCGTAGGTGGAGGTGTGGGAGAACTGAACACTGAAGCTTTCTTT. The full variable domain, completed using reference TRBV9 and TRBJ1-1, is DSGVTQTPKHLITATGQRVTLRCSPRSGDLSVYWYQQSLDQGLQFLIQYYNGEERAKGNILERFSAQQFPDLHSELNLSSLELGDSALYFCASSVGGGVGELNTEAFFGQGTRLTVV.

The chain carries TRBV30 and TRBJ2-1, with D perhaps assigned TRBD1 or TRBD2 (6 bases each). The CDR3 has 12 residues. CDR1 and CDR2 from the germline V gene are GTSNPN and SVGIG (reference sequence). V lost 5 bases to trimming and J lost 10 bases, with 15 bases between them. CDR3 nucleotide sequence: TGTGCCTGGGACGGGGGACAAAGAGAGCAGTTCTTC. The encoded protein is CAWDGGQREQFF.

The V and J genes are TRBV9 and TRBJ2-1, with 9 bases matching TRBD1. V was pared by 4 bases and J by 4 bases, with 9 bases of the junction left unmatched. Per germline, CDR1 SGDLS and CDR2 YYNGEE. This CDR3 is 16 amino acids long. The CDR3 DNA is TGTGCCAGCAGCATCCACACAGGGGGCGCTTACAATGAGCAGTTCTTC. Translated, it gives CASSIHTGGAYNEQFF.

The gene calls are TRBV19 and TRBJ2-4; maybe TRBD2 (6 bases). CDR3 length equals 18 residues. Germline CDR1 is LNHDA and CDR2 is SQIVND (reference sequence). Between the trimmed V and J ends, which lost 3 bases and 3 bases, there was a span of 21 bases. CDR3 nucleotides: TGTGCCAGTAGTATTTCGCGCGATGGCGGGATGTTCAAAAACATTCAGTACTTC. Protein sequence: CASSISRDGGMFKNIQYF.

The CDR3 DNA follows: TGTGCCAGCACCCCGGCTAGCCCCCGGAACGAGCAGTACTTC. Translating gives CASTPASPRNEQYF. The chain has TRBV21-1 and TRBJ2-7; the D segment call TRBD2 is taken from the table without a DNA check. TRBV21-1 is a pseudogene. The CDR3 contains 14 residues.

J is TRBJ2-7 and V is TRBV2; 11 bases agree with TRBD2. In germline, CDR1 is SNHLY, CDR2 FYNNEI. CDR3 length: 15 amino acids. With 6 bases clipped from V and 0 bases from J, the junction kept 4 bases outside the gene matches. The CDR3 region has the DNA TGTGCCAGCAGCCCACTAGCGGGGGCCTCCTACGAGCAGTACTTC. Translated: CASSPLAGASYEQYF.

The CDR3 DNA is TGTGCCAGCAGTGTTCAGGGGAATGGAAACACCATATATTTT. This translates into CASSVQGNGNTIYF. The V and J genes are TRBV11-2 and TRBJ1-3; a possible D gene is TRBD1 (6 bases). The V gene lost 6 bases and the J gene lost 3 bases, with 12 bases spanning the gap. The CDR3 spans 14 residues. The germline gives CDR1 SGHAT, CDR2 FQNNGV. Combining the CDR3 with reference TRBV11-2 and TRBJ1-3 gives the whole variable domain EAGVAQSPRYKIIEKRQSVAFWCNPISGHATLYWYQQILGQGPKLLIQFQNNGVVDDSQLPKDRFSAERLKGVDSTLKIQPAKLEDSAVYLCASSVQGNGNTIYFGEGSWLTVV.

This clone was seen once. The gene calls are TRBV11-3 and TRBJ1-3; 7 nucleotides agree with TRBD1. V lost 5 bases to trimming and J lost 1 base; unmatched junction nucleotides: 2. CDR1 and CDR2 (germline): SGHNT, YENEEA. The CDR3 extends over 14 amino acids. CDR3 protein: CASSPGQSGNTIYF. The CDR3 nucleotides are TGTGCCAGCAGCCCGGGACAGTCTGGAAACACCATATATTTT.

The chain links TRBV10-3 to TRBJ1-1; maybe TRBD1 (5 bases). Germline V gene sequence: CDR1 ENHRY, CDR2 SYGVKD. Deletions cut 0 bases from V and 4 bases from J, with 9 bases between. The CDR3 covers 14 residues. The CDR3 is CAISESSRVTEAFF. CDR3 in DNA: TGTGCCATCAGTGAGTCCAGCAGGGTCACTGAAGCTTTCTTT.

The chain links TRBV5-4 to TRBJ2-3, with D possibly being TRBD2 (6 bases). Germline V gene lookup returns CDR1 SGHNT and CDR2 YYREEE (reference sequence). The CDR3 has 14 amino acids. V lost 4 bases, J lost 2 bases, and 11 bases lay in between. For the CDR3, the DNA is TGTGCCAGCAGCAGCGGGCAGACCACAGATACGCAGTATTTT. Its translation: CASSSGQTTDTQYF.

The chain employs TRBV6-1 and TRBJ2-5; the D gene is possibly TRBD2 (7 bases). Germline V gives CDR1 MNHNS, CDR2 SASEGT. V was pared by 8 bases and J by 2 bases, with 9 bases between. The CDR3 spans 12 residues. CDR3 DNA sequence: TGTGCCAGCGGGGGGGCACAAGAGACCCAGTACTTC. Translating gives CASGGAQETQYF.

This chain joins TRBV21-1 and TRBJ2-1. TRBV21-1 is termed a pseudogene. This CDR3 comprises 15 residues. The CDR3 sequence is CASSLEGPAYNEQFF. CDR3 sequence (DNA): TGTGCCAGCAGCCTCGAGGGACCCGCCTACAATGAGCAGTTCTTC.

This clone was detected only once. This chain links TRBV30 with TRBJ1-6, with a possible D match to TRBD1 (5 bases). The V and J ends lost 2 bases and 7 bases respectively, with 15 bases between them. The CDR3 contains 15 residues. Germline-derived CDR1 and CDR2 are GTSNPN and SVGIG (reference sequence). This chain's CDR3 is CAWSPRGTTNSPLHF. CDR3 bases: TGTGCCTGGAGTCCGCGCGGGACTACCAATTCACCCCTCCACTTT.